These 22 T cell receptor beta chains share one sample of origin, sequenced in a study of T-cell reconstitution after alpha-beta-depleted transplantation in children. Unique molecular identifiers were incorporated into the prepared TCRbeta library. TCRdb processed the PCR reads anew with MiXCR; each CDR3 protein has one entry. This sample has 200,000 to 300,000 distinct CDR3 sequences, with around 12% found just once. The sample consisted of PBMCs from the stem cell graft donor, taken from the stem cell graft. The receptors originated from a human donor who donated a stem cell graft to a child with acute lymphoblastic leukemia.

This chain links TRBV29-1 with TRBJ2-1, with a possible D match to TRBD1 (5 bases). Germline CDR1 is SQVTM and CDR2 is ANQGSEA. The CDR3 is 13 amino acids. The V end was cut by 3 bases, the J end by 5 bases, with 11 bases between. CDR3 DNA: TGCAGCGTTGAGGGTCAGGGCGACAATGAGCAGTTCTTC. It codes for CSVEGQGDNEQFF.

This clonotype was recorded many times. The chain's CDR3 is CSAVGRGRYNEQFF. As DNA, the CDR3 is TGCAGTGCCGTCGGGAGGGGCCGGTACAATGAGCAGTTCTTC. This chain joins TRBV20-1 and TRBJ2-1; 8 bases line up with TRBD2. Germline V CDR1 and CDR2: DFQATT, SNEGSKA (reference sequence). CDR3 length: 14 amino acids. With 6 bases clipped from V and 4 bases from J, the junction kept 8 bases outside the gene matches.

This clonotype occurred many times. The chain has TRBV19 and TRBJ2-1, with D perhaps given as TRBD1 or TRBD2 (5 bases each). Germline loops: CDR1 LNHDA, CDR2 SQIVND (reference sequence). The CDR3 runs 13 residues. The V end was cut by 3 bases, the J end by 9 bases, with 12 bases between. The CDR3 DNA reads TGTGCCAGTAGTATCCTACCAGGGAGTGAGCAGTTCTTC. It is translated as CASSILPGSEQFF. The full variable domain, with the rest looked up from reference TRBV19 and TRBJ2-1, is DGGITQSPKYLFRKEGQNVTLSCEQNLNHDAMYWYRQDPGQGLRLIYYSQIVNDFQKGDIAEGYSVSREKKESFPLTVTSAQKNPTAFYLCASSILPGSEQFFGPGTRLTVL.

This clonotype occurred a few times. V usage is TRBV6-2 or TRBV6-3 and J usage is TRBJ2-6; 7 bases are a match to TRBD1. Trimming removed 1 base from V and 2 bases from J; junction bases left unmatched: 8. The CDR3 totals 18 residues. CDR1 is MNHEY, CDR2 SVGEGT, per germline. The CDR3 reads CASSYYLTGFAGANVLTF. The CDR3 bases are TGTGCCAGCAGTTACTATTTGACAGGGTTCGCTGGGGCCAACGTCCTGACTTTC.

This clonotype has at least ten counts. J is TRBJ1-3 and V is TRBV6-1; D uncertain. CDR1 is MNHNS, CDR2 SASEGT, per germline. The CDR3 length is 16 residues. Between the trimmed V and J ends, which lost 5 bases and 2 bases, there was a span of 16 bases. CDR3 nucleotides: TGTGCCAGCAGTATAGAGTTCGGGTTGACTGGAAACACCATATATTTT. Translation: CASSIEFGLTGNTIYF.

This clonotype has ten or more counts. The rearrangement links TRBV24-1 to TRBJ2-5; no firm D call. V gave up 9 bases and J gave up 4 bases, with 14 bases separating them. CDR3 size: 13 residues. Germline loops: CDR1 KGHDR, CDR2 SFDVKD. CDR3 loop: CATSRALGETQYF. The CDR3 DNA is TGTGCCACCTCTAGGGCCCTAGGAGAGACCCAGTACTTC.

This clonotype showed up many times. V usage is TRBV19 and J usage is TRBJ1-1; possible D gene TRBD1, 5 bases. This CDR3 spans 14 amino acids. The V end was cut by 7 bases, the J end by 5 bases, with 17 bases between. Germline assignment: CDR1 LNHDA and CDR2 SQIVND (reference sequence). The CDR3, as DNA: TGTGCCAGTATCCTCGGGGCAGGGTGGACTGAAGCTTTCTTT. This translates into CASILGAGWTEAFF.

This clonotype was observed at least ten times. The chain carries TRBV20-1 and TRBJ1-1; D gene unclear. Germline assignment: CDR1 DFQATT and CDR2 SNEGSKA (reference sequence). The CDR3 is 14 residues long. Between the trimmed V and J ends, which lost 6 bases and 3 bases, there was a span of 17 bases. CDR3 sequence reads: CSAPTQDWHTEAFF. In DNA form, the CDR3 reads TGCAGTGCCCCGACCCAAGACTGGCACACTGAAGCTTTCTTT.

This clonotype was seen many times. The rearrangement links TRBV18 to TRBJ2-5, with 8 positions matching TRBD1. The V gene's germline CDR1 is KGHSH and CDR2 LQKENI. This CDR3 spans 19 amino acids. J lost 7 bases, V lost 1 base, and 20 bases had no gene match. The DNA for the CDR3 is TGTGCCAGCTCACCACTCGGGTGGAACACCGGGACAGGCCTTCCGACCCAGTACTTC. As protein: CASSPLGWNTGTGLPTQYF.

This clonotype was counted many times. The V and J genes are TRBV11-2 and TRBJ2-4; D gene unclear. V dropped 4 bases and J dropped 0 bases, with 10 bases sitting between them. This CDR3 has 15 residues. Per the germline V gene, CDR1 is SGHAT and CDR2 is FQNNGV. The CDR3 spells CASSSTQLAKNIQYF. The CDR3 DNA reads TGTGCCAGCAGCTCCACACAACTAGCCAAAAACATTCAGTACTTC.

This clonotype was found once. The V and J genes are TRBV30 and TRBJ1-1; the D gene is possibly TRBD1 (5 bases). The CDR3 consists of 11 residues. Trimming cost V 2 bases and J 10 bases, with 11 bases left between them. Germline CDR1 GTSNPN, CDR2 SVGIG (reference sequence). CDR3: CAWSPRDSAFF. CDR3 nucleotide sequence: TGTGCCTGGAGTCCCCGGGACTCAGCTTTCTTT.

This clonotype was recorded many times. The chain combines TRBV9 with TRBJ2-1; no clear D. The ends were cut back, 4 bases at V and 10 bases at J, with 15 bases in the middle. The length of the CDR3 is 13 residues. Germline assignment: CDR1 SGDLS and CDR2 YYNGEE. CDR3 sequence: CASSQGLPREQFF. The CDR3 nucleotides are TGTGCCAGCAGCCAAGGGCTCCCGAGGGAGCAGTTCTTC.

This clonotype was recorded at least ten times. V is TRBV3-1 and J is TRBJ1-3; no definite D call. V was clipped by 2 bases and J by 3 bases, with 8 bases between them. CDR1 LGHDT and CDR2 YNNKEL come from the germline V gene (reference sequence). The CDR3 covers 14 residues. In DNA form, the CDR3 reads TGTGCCAGCAGCCAATCGAGTAGTGGAAACACCATATATTTT. Encoded protein: CASSQSSSGNTIYF.

This clonotype was seen ten or more times. The J gene is TRBJ1-3, the V gene TRBV6-6; possible D gene TRBD1, 6 bases. This CDR3 is built from 13 residues. V lost 10 bases and J 5 bases, leaving 15 bases between the germline ends. Germline loops: CDR1 MNHNY, CDR2 SVGAGI (reference sequence). The CDR3 reads CATGGGGRNTIYF. CDR3 DNA sequence: TGTGCCACCGGGGGAGGGGGGAGAAACACCATATATTTT.

In its sample, this clonotype was seen many times. V gene TRBV28 combines with J gene TRBJ2-7; D gene uncertain. The germline V and J ends were trimmed by 4 bases and 3 bases, with 13 bases remaining between them. Germline values: CDR1 MDHEN, CDR2 SYDVKM. The CDR3 loop spans 14 amino acids. The CDR3 region is CASSSRSNRYEQYF. The DNA of the CDR3 is TGTGCCAGCAGTTCCCGTAGTAACCGCTACGAGCAGTACTTC.

This clonotype has at least ten counts. The V gene is TRBV28, the J gene TRBJ1-1, with 7 bases aligning to TRBD1. V was pared by 7 bases and J by 1 base, with 21 bases of the junction left unmatched. This CDR3 contains 19 residues. The germline V gene has CDR1 MDHEN and CDR2 SYDVKM. This CDR3 reads CASNPTPGQRSFSNTEAFF. The DNA for the CDR3 is TGTGCCAGCAACCCCACTCCGGGACAGAGATCCTTTTCGAACACTGAAGCTTTCTTT.

The sample holds many counts of this clonotype. The rearrangement uses TRBV9 and TRBJ1-2, with 7 positions matching TRBD1. The CDR3 sequence is 15 residues long. J lost 2 bases, V lost 3 bases, and 7 bases had no gene match. CDR1 SGDLS and CDR2 YYNGEE come from the germline V gene. In DNA form, the CDR3 reads TGTGCCAGCAGCGAAGGGACAGCGACCAACTATGGCTACACCTTC. This gives the protein CASSEGTATNYGYTF.

The chain combines TRBV7-2 with TRBJ2-1; no clear D. Germline loops: CDR1 SGHTA, CDR2 FQGNSA. The ends were cut back, 5 bases at V and 10 bases at J, with 15 bases in the middle. The CDR3 sequence is 13 residues long. CDR3 in amino acids: CASSPLVIMEQFF. The CDR3 nucleotides read TGTGCCAGCAGCCCACTTGTGATAATGGAGCAGTTCTTC.

This clonotype was recorded at least ten times. The chain couples TRBV5-6 to TRBJ2-5; 7 bases line up with TRBD1. The trim removed 3 bases at V and 5 bases at J, leaving 4 bases unmatched. This CDR3 has 13 amino acids. CDR1 and CDR2 from the germline V gene are SGHDT and YYEEEE. CDR3 amino acids: CASSSGQAETQYF. For the CDR3, the DNA is TGTGCCAGCAGCTCCGGACAGGCGGAGACCCAGTACTTC. The full variable domain, rest sourced from reference TRBV5-6 and TRBJ2-5, is DAGVTQSPTHLIKTRGQQVTLRCSPKSGHDTVSWYQQALGQGPQFIFQYYEEEERQRGNFPDRFSGHQFPNYSSELNVNALLLGDSALYLCASSSGQAETQYFGPGTRLLVL.

The V and J genes are TRBV6-1 and TRBJ2-6; D gene uncertain. This CDR3 has 14 amino acids. V lost 2 bases to trimming and J lost 2 bases, with 4 bases between them. Germline loops: CDR1 MNHNS, CDR2 SASEGT. The CDR3 sequence: CASSEWAGANVLTF. For the CDR3, the DNA is TGTGCCAGCAGTGAATGGGCTGGGGCCAACGTCCTGACTTTC.

This clonotype was recorded many times. The rearrangement links TRBV12-3 or TRBV12-4 to TRBJ2-3; D is possibly TRBD2 (5 bases). This CDR3 region has 15 residues. V gave up 0 bases and J gave up 6 bases, with 13 bases separating them. CDR3 sequence reads: CASSLALGSEDTQYF. CDR3 in DNA: TGTGCCAGCAGTTTAGCGCTAGGTAGCGAGGATACGCAGTATTTT.

The table lists this clonotype with many counts. V and J are TRBV7-2 and TRBJ1-1, with D hard to call. The length of the CDR3 is 16 residues. Deletions cut 1 base from V and 0 bases from J, with 12 bases between. Germline-derived CDR1 and CDR2 are SGHTA and FQGNSA. The CDR3 here is CASSLVGAYMNTEAFF. CDR3 bases: TGTGCCAGCAGCTTAGTAGGCGCCTACATGAACACTGAAGCTTTCTTT.